This T cell receptor beta chain was sequenced in a study of beta chain features in type 1 diabetes. Germline loops: CDR1 ENHRY, CDR2 SYGVKD. The CDR3 is 12 amino acids. Germline trimming cut 8 bases from V and 4 bases from J; bases unmatched to any gene: 1. General study findings and limits: The VDJ junctions of type 1 diabetes patients carried fewer insertions and more deletions. TCRB CDR3 length was moderately but significantly reduced in all four CD4+ subsets of Type 1 diabetes patients. No resolution was reached here on whether HLA type influences TCRB rearrangement.

This clone was detected ten times or more. What it binds is not known. Isolated RNA was reverse transcribed in full, so expressed TCRB transcripts were sequenced. Samples of naive, central memory and regulatory T cells yielded a mean of about 3.6 million reads. Assay: immunoSEQ multiplex PCR; the TCRdb copy retains only in-frame clones and omits some. The profile shows 130,000 to 150,000 clones, less than 8.5% of them singletons. This chain links TRBV10-3 with TRBJ2-5, with TRBD1 matching 10 bases. Sample: central memory CD4+ T cells from blood. The TCR originated in a woman aged 25 to 39 in good health. The chain's CDR3 is CAIGDRGETQYF. The CDR3 DNA sequence: TGTGCCATCGGGGACAGGGGAGAGACCCAGTACTTC.